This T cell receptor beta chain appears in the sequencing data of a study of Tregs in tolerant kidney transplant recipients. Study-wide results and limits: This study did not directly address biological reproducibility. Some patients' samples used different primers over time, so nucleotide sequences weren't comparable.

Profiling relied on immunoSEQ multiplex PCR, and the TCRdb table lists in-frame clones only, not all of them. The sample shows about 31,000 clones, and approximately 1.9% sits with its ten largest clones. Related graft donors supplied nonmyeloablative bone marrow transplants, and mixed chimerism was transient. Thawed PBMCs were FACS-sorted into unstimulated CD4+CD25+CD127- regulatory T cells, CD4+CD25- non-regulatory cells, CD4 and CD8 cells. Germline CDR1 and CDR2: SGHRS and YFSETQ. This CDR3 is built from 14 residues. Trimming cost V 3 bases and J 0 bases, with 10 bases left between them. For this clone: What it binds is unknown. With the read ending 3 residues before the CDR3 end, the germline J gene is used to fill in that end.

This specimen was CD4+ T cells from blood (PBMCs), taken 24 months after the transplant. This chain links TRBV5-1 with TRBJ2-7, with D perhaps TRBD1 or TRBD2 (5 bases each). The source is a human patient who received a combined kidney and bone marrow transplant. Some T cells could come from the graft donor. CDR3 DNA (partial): TGCGCCAGCAGCTCCGCAGGGAGCTCCTACGAG. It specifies CASSSAGSSYE. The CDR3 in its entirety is CASSSAGSSYEQYF.